This is a list of T cell receptor beta chains from one sample in a study of blood T cells in healthy people across ages. TCRdb recomputed calls from the 5' RACE reads with MiXCR, one row per CDR3 protein. Counted here are approximately 810,000 distinct CDR3 sequences, 29% occurring once; the ten biggest clones make up 17%. The specimen sequenced was blood. The receptors shown here come from a woman over 75 in good health. Both conserved end residues are part of each CDR3. The D gene is left open where the match is weak. Rows may omit the clone size; those that give it use once, few, many or a size class.

.	many	TRBV14	TRBJ1-6	CASSQGAGGSSPLHF	TGTGCCAGCAGCCAAGGCGCGGGGGGGAGTTCACCCCTCCACTTT
.	.	TRBV20-1	TRBJ2-4	CSAASDGSLAIQYF	TGCAGTGCTGCCTCCGACGGGAGCCTAGCCATTCAGTACTTC
TRBD2	.	TRBV4-1	TRBJ2-1	CASSQRTGGGLYNEQFF	TGCGCCAGCAGCCAAAGAACAGGCGGGGGGCTATACAATGAGCAGTTCTTC
.	once	TRBV6-6	TRBJ1-2	CASSYSEGSYGYTF	TGTGCCAGCAGTTACTCGGAGGGCAGTTATGGCTACACCTTC
.	many	TRBV5-6	TRBJ2-4	CASSLGLGRESKNIQYF	TGTGCCAGCAGCTTGGGACTCGGTAGGGAATCCAAAAACATTCAGTACTTC
.	many	TRBV5-5	TRBJ2-5	CASSLEGRGTQYF	TGTGCCAGCAGCTTGGAAGGAAGGGGGACCCAGTACTTC
.	.	TRBV3-1	TRBJ2-5	CASSQATVLQETQYF	TGTGCCAGCAGCCAAGCGACAGTCCTCCAAGAGACCCAGTACTTC
.	.	TRBV14	TRBJ1-2	CASSQAGARGYTF	TGTGCCAGCAGCCAAGCAGGGGCTCGAGGCTACACCTTC
.	many	TRBV7-2	TRBJ2-3	CASRPSLLRTDTQYF	TGTGCCAGCAGACCTAGCTTACTGCGGACAGATACGCAGTATTTT
TRBD1	many	TRBV7-9	TRBJ1-2	CASSFGDSRQGHGYTF	TGTGCCAGCAGCTTTGGGGATTCTCGACAGGGGCATGGCTACACCTTC
.	many	TRBV20-1	TRBJ2-5	CSARDVPVGQETQYF	TGCAGTGCTAGAGACGTACCTGTAGGCCAAGAGACCCAGTACTTC
.	.	TRBV7-8	TRBJ2-7	CASSLPPGNYEQYF	TGTGCCAGCAGCTTACCGCCAGGAAACTACGAGCAGTACTTC
.	many	TRBV7-9	TRBJ1-2	CASSFGERADGYTF	TGTGCCAGCAGCTTCGGTGAGAGGGCGGATGGCTACACCTTC
TRBD1	many	TRBV6-1	TRBJ1-2	CASVLDRDWGYTF	TGTGCCAGCGTGCTGGACAGGGACTGGGGCTACACCTTC
.	many	TRBV14	TRBJ2-3	CASSPGGSFSGDTQYF	TGTGCCAGCAGTCCCGGTGGCAGTTTTTCGGGAGATACGCAGTATTTT
.	.	TRBV20-1	TRBJ1-5	CSAPPDSNQPQHF	TGCAGTGCTCCGCCGGACAGCAATCAGCCCCAGCATTTT
.	many	TRBV6-6	TRBJ1-5	CASSYDRRNQPQHF	TGTGCCAGCAGTTACGACAGGAGGAATCAGCCCCAGCATTTT
.	many	TRBV12-3/TRBV12-4	TRBJ2-6	CASSLQQGYGVLTF	TGTGCCAGCAGTTTACAACAGGGTTACGGCGTCCTGACTTTC
TRBD1	many	TRBV5-1	TRBJ2-1	CASSPTGDYNEQFF	TGCGCCAGCAGCCCGACAGGGGACTACAATGAGCAGTTCTTC
TRBD1	many	TRBV9	TRBJ1-1	CASSTTGGLTEAFF	TGTGCCAGCAGCACAACAGGGGGCTTAACTGAAGCTTTCTTT
.	.	TRBV5-1	TRBJ2-7	CASSLGLQGISYEQYF	TGCGCCAGCAGCTTGGGCTTACAGGGAATCTCCTACGAGCAGTACTTC
.	.	TRBV5-1	TRBJ2-5	CASSVVEETQYF	TGCGCCAGCAGTGTTGTGGAAGAGACCCAGTACTTC
.	once	TRBV6-2/TRBV6-3	TRBJ2-1	CATTAGVHQFF	TGTGCCACCACTGCTGGGGTTCATCAGTTCTTC
.	.	TRBV11-2	TRBJ2-1	CASSLESGNQGRGQFF	TGTGCCAGCAGCTTAGAGTCCGGTAACCAGGGGCGTGGGCAGTTCTTC
TRBD1	many	TRBV7-2	TRBJ1-5	CASSLKGGTGGSQPQHF	TGTGCCAGCAGCCTAAAAGGGGGGACAGGGGGGAGTCAGCCCCAGCATTTT
.	many	TRBV14	TRBJ2-5	CASSQGVWGGETQYF	TGTGCCAGCAGCCAAGGAGTTTGGGGCGGAGAGACCCAGTACTTC